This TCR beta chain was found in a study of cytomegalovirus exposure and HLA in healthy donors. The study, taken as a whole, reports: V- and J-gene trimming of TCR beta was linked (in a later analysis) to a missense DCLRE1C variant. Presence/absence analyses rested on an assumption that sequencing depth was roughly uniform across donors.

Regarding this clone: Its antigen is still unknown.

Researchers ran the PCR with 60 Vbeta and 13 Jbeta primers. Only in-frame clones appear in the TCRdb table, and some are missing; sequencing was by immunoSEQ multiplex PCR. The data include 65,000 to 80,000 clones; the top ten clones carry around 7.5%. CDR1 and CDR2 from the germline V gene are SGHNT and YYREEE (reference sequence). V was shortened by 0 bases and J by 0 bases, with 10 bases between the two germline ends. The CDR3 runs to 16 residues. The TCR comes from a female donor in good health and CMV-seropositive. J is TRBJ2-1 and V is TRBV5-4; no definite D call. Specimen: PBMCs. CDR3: CASSLARYSSYNEQFF. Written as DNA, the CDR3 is TGTGCCAGCAGCTTGGCCCGGTATAGCTCCTACAATGAGCAGTTCTTC.